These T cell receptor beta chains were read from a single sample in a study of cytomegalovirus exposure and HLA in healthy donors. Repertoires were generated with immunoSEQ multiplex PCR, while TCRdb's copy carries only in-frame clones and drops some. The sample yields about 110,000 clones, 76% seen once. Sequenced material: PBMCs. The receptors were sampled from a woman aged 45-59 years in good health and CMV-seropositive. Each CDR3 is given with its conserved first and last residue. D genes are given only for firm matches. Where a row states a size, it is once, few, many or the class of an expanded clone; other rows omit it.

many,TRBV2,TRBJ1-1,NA,CASRGWGRRRGDF,TGTGCCAGCAGGGGGTGGGGTAGGCGCCGGGGGGACTTT
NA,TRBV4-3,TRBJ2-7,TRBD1,CASSQGTGVYEQYF,TGCGCCAGCAGCCAGGGGACAGGGGTCTACGAGCAGTACTTC
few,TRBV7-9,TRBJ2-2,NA,CASRGPLSGELFF,TGTGCCAGCAGGGGGCCCTTATCCGGGGAGCTGTTTTTT
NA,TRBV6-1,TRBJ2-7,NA,CASSEAFRGRTYEQYF,TGTGCCAGCAGTGAAGCCTTCAGGGGTAGGACCTACGAGCAGTACTTC
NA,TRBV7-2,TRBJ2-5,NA,CASSLGGRGQETQYF,TGTGCCAGCAGCTTAGGAGGCAGGGGACAAGAGACCCAGTACTTC
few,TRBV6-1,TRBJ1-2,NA,CASGPGVSYGYTF,TGTGCCAGCGGCCCGGGGGTGTCCTATGGCTACACCTTC
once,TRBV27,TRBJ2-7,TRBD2,CASRPSGSLYEQYF,TGTGCCAGCAGGCCTAGCGGGAGTCTGTACGAGCAGTACTTC
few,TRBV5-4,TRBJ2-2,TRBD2,CASSSPSSGRDTGELFF,TGTGCCAGCAGCTCTCCTTCTAGCGGGAGGGACACCGGGGAGCTGTTTTTT
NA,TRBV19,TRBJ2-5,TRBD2,CATAPAWGGRSQETQYF,TGTGCCACTGCGCCAGCCTGGGGGGGACGGAGCCAAGAGACCCAGTACTTC
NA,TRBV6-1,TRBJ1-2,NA,CASSGAGGYGYTF,TGTGCCAGCAGTGGGGCGGGGGGATATGGCTACACCTTC
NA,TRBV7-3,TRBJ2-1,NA,CASSLSGVYNEQFF,TGTGCCAGCAGCTTGAGCGGAGTGTACAATGAGCAGTTCTTC
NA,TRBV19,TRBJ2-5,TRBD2,CASSISPSGQKTQYF,TGTGCCAGTAGTATCTCCCCTAGCGGCCAAAAGACCCAGTACTTC
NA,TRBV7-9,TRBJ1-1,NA,CASSLGGQGTKAFF,TGTGCCAGCAGCTTGGGGGGGCAGGGAACAAAAGCTTTCTTT
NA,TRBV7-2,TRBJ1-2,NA,CASSSRGGAGYTF,TGTGCCAGCAGCTCAAGGGGGGGGGCTGGCTACACCTTC
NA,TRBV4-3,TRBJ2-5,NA,CASSPPRGTREETQYF,TGCGCCAGCAGCCCCCCCCGGGGGACTCGGGAAGAGACCCAGTACTTC
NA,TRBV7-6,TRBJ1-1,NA,CASSSRTEFTEAFF,TGTGCCAGCAGCAGCAGGACAGAATTCACTGAAGCTTTCTTT
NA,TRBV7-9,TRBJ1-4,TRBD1,CASSGQGRLFF,TGTGCCAGCAGCGGACAGGGGAGGCTGTTTTTT
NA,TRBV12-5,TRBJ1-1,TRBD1,CASASTGDHTEAFF,TGTGCTAGTGCTTCTACAGGGGATCACACTGAAGCTTTCTTT
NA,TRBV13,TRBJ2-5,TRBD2,CASSLATSGQETQYF,TGTGCCAGCAGCCTCGCCACTAGCGGCCAAGAGACCCAGTACTTC
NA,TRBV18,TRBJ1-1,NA,CASSPSWDTEAFF,TGTGCCAGCTCACCTAGCTGGGACACTGAAGCTTTCTTT
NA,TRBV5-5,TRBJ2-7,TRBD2,CASSPRTSREQYF,TGTGCCAGCAGCCCCCGGACTAGTAGGGAGCAGTACTTC
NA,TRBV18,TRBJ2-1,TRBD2,CASSPTASGYNEQFF,TGTGCCAGCTCACCAACAGCTAGCGGCTACAATGAGCAGTTCTTC
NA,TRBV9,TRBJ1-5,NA,CASSVEGGNQPQHF,TGTGCCAGCAGCGTAGAGGGGGGCAATCAGCCCCAGCATTTT
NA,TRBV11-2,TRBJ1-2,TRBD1,CASSLKPRGRRGYTF,TGTGCCAGCAGCCTGAAACCCAGGGGGCGGAGGGGCTACACCTTC
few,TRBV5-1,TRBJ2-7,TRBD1,CASSRGQPYEQYF,TGCGCCAGCAGCCGGGGACAGCCCTACGAGCAGTACTTC
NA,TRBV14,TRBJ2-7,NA,CASSQDRGREQYF,TGTGCCAGCAGCCAAGATCGCGGGCGCGAGCAGTACTTC
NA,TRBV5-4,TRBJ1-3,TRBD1,CASSTGQGNTIYF,TGTGCCAGCAGCACGGGACAGGGAAACACCATATATTTT
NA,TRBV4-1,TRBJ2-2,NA,CASSQVRGNGELFF,TGCGCCAGCAGCCAAGTAAGGGGGAACGGGGAGCTGTTTTTT